The next 3 T cell receptor beta chains were all read from a single sample in a study of molecular identifiers for immune sequencing clone quantification. TCRdb reprocessed the PCR reads via MiXCR and lists one record per CDR3 protein. Of under 650,000 distinct CDR3 sequences listed, 15% to 20% are singletons. The sequencing sample was made of naive CD8+ T cells from blood, with Jurkat cell RNA spiked in. Indicated subset: FACS-sorted CD8+CD4-CCR7+CD45RA+ naive T cells. Every receptor here comes from a human donor in good health. Some libraries in this study had Jurkat cell RNA spiked in.

The rearrangement links TRBV18 to TRBJ2-7; TRBD1 might be the D (5 bases). The CDR3 runs to 14 residues. Looked up from germline, CDR1 is KGHSH and CDR2 is LQKENI. The V gene lost 2 bases and the J gene lost 1 base, with 9 bases spanning the gap. The CDR3 DNA sequence: TGTGCCAGCTCACCAGCGGACATATCCTACGAGCAGTACTTC. This sequence encodes CASSPADISYEQYF. The full variable domain, rest sourced from reference TRBV18 and TRBJ2-7, is NAGVMQNPRHLVRRRGQEARLRCSPMKGHSHVYWYRQLPEEGLKFMVYLQKENIIDESGMPKERFSAEFPKEGPSILRIQQVVRGDSAAYFCASSPADISYEQYFGPGTRLTVT.

Turning to this clonotype: A much more abundant neighbour one base away suggests this may be a read error. CDR3 DNA: TGTGCCAGCAGCTTAGTTCCCGGGGCAAGCTCCTACGAGCGGTACTTC. Translated: CASSLVPGASSYERYF. The chain recombines TRBV11-2 with TRBJ2-7; the D gene could be TRBD1 or TRBD2 (5 bases each). This CDR3 spans 16 amino acids. Germline CDR1 reads SGHAT; CDR2 reads FQNNGV.

This clonotype was counted ten times or more. This chain links TRBV7-9 with TRBJ2-3; D may correspond to TRBD1 or TRBD2 (6 bases each). Germline CDR1 reads SEHNR; CDR2 reads FQNEAQ (reference sequence). This CDR3 is built from 14 residues. Trimming took off 7 bases at V and 4 bases at J, with 15 bases between the two ends. The CDR3 bases are TGTGCCAGCATCCAACCGGGGGCTCCAGATACGCAGTATTTT. Amino acids: CASIQPGAPDTQYF.